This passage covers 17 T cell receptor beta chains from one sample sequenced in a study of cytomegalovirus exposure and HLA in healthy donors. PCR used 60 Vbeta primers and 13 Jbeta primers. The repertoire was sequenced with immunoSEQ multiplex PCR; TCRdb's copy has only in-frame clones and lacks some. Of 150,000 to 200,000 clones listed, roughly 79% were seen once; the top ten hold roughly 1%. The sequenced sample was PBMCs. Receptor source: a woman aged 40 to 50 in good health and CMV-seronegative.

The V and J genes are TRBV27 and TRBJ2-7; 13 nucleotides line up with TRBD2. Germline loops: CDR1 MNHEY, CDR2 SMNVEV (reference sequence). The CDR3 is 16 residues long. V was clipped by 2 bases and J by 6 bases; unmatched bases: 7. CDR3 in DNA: TGTGCCAGCAGTTTAAGACTAGCGGGAGGCCTCGGCGAGCAGTACTTC. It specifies CASSLRLAGGLGEQYF.

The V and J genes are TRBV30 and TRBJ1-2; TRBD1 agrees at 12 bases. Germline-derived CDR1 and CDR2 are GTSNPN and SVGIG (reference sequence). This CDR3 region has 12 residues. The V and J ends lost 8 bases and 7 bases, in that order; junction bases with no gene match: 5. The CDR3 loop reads CATGQGAGGYTF. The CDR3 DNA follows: TGTGCCACGGGACAGGGGGCCGGTGGCTACACCTTC. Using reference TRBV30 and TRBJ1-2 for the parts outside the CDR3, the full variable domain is SQTIHQWPATLVQPVGSPLSLECTVEGTSNPNLYWYRQAAGRGLQLLFYSVGIGQISSEVPQNLSASRPQDRQFILSSKKLLLSDSGFYLCATGQGAGGYTFGSGTRLTVV.

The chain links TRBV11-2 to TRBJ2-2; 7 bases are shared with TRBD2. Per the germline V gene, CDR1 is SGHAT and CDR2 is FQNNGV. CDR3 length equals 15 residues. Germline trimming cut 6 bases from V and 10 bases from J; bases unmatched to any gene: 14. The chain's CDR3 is CASSSGTGGWEELFF. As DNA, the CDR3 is TGTGCCAGCAGTTCTGGGACGGGGGGTTGGGAGGAGCTGTTTTTT.

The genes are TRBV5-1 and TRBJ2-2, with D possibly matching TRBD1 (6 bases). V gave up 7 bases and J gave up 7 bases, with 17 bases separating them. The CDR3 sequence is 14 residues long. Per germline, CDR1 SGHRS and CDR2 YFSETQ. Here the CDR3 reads CASALRGDGGELFF. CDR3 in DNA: TGCGCCAGCGCCCTCAGGGGAGACGGCGGGGAGCTGTTTTTT.

The DNA of the CDR3 is TGTGCCAGCAGCCTTAACGGGGGAAACACCATATATTTT. Translated: CASSLNGGNTIYF. This chain connects TRBV27 to TRBJ1-3; D remains ambiguous. V was clipped by 6 bases and J by 4 bases, with 10 bases between them. The CDR3 spans 13 residues. CDR1 and CDR2 from the germline V gene are MNHEY and SMNVEV (reference sequence).

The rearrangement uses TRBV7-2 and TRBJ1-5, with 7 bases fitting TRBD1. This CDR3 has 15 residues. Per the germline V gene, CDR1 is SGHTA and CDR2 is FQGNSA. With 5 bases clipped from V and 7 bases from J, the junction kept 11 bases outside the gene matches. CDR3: CASSGDRTTVQPQHF. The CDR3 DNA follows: TGTGCCAGCAGCGGGGACAGAACTACAGTGCAGCCCCAGCATTTT.

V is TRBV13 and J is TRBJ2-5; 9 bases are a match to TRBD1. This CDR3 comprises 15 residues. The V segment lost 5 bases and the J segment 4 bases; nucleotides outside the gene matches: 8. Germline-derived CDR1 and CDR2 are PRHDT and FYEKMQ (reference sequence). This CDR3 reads CASSAPGQGGETQYF. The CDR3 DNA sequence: TGTGCCAGCAGCGCTCCGGGACAGGGAGGAGAGACCCAGTACTTC. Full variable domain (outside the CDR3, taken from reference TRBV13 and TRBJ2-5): AAGVIQSPRHLIKEKRETATLKCYPIPRHDTVYWYQQGPGQDPQFLISFYEKMQSDKGSIPDRFSAQQFSDYHSELNMSSLELGDSALYFCASSAPGQGGETQYFGPGTRLLVL.

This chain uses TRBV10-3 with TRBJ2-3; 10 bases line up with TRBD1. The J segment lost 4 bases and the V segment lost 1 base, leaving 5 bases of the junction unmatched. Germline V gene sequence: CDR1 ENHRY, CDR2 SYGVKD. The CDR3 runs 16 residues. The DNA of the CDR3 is TGTGCCATCAGTGAGTTTCGACAGGGGGCTTCAGATACGCAGTATTTT. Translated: CAISEFRQGASDTQYF.

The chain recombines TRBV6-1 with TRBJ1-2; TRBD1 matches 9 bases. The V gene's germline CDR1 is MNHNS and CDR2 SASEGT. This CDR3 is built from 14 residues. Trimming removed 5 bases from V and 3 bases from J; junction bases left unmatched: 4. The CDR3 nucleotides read TGTGCCAGCAGTAGTACAGGGGGCGACTATGGCTACACCTTC. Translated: CASSSTGGDYGYTF.

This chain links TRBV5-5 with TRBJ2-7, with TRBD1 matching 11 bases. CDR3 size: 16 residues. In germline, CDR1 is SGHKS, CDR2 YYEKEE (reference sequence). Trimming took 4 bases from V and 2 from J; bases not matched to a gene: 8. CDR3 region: CASSPPGTGGAYEQYF. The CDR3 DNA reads TGTGCCAGCAGCCCCCCCGGGACAGGGGGTGCCTACGAGCAGTACTTC.

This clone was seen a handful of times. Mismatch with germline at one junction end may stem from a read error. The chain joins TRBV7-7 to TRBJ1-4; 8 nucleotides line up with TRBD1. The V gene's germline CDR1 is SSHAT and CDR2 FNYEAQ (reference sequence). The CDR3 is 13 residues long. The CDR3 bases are TGTGCTAGCAGCTTGGACAGGGACCGAGAACTGTTTTTT. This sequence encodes CASSLDRDRELFF. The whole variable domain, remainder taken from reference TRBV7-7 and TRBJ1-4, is GAGVSQSPRYKVTKRGQDVTLRCDPISSHATLYWYQQALGQGPEFLTYFNYEAQPDKSGLPSDRFSAERPEGSISTLTIQRTEQRDSAMYRCASSLDRDRELFFGSGTQLSVL.

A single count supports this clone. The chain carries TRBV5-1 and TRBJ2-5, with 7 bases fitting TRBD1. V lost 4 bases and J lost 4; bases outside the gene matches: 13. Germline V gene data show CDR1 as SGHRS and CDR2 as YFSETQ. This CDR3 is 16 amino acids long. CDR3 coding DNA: TGCGCCAGCAGCCTAGTACAGGGGAAGTCGCGAGAGACCCAGTACTTC. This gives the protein CASSLVQGKSRETQYF.

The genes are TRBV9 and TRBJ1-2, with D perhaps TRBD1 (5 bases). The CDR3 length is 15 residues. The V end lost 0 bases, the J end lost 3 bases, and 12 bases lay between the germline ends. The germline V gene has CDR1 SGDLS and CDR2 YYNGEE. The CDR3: CASSVGTGEDYGYTF. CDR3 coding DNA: TGTGCCAGCAGCGTAGGAACGGGGGAGGACTATGGCTACACCTTC.

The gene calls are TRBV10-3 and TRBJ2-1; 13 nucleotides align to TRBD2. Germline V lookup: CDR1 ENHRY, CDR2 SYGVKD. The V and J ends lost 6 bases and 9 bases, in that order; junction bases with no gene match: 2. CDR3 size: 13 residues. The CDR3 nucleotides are TGTGCCATCAGCCGACTAGCGGGAGGTGAGCAGTTCTTC. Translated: CAISRLAGGEQFF.

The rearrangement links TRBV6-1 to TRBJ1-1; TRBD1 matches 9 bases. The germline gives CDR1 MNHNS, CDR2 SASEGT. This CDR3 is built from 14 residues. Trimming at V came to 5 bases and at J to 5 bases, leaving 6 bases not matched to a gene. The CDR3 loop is CASSTGQGRTEAFF. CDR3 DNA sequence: TGTGCCAGCAGTACGGGACAGGGCAGGACTGAAGCTTTCTTT.

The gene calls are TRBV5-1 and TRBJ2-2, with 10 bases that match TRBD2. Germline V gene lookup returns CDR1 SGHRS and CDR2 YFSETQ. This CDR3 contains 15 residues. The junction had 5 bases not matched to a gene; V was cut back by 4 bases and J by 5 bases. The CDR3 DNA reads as TGCGCCAGCAGCAGGAGCGGGGGGGGAACCGGGGAGCTGTTTTTT. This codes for CASSRSGGGTGELFF.

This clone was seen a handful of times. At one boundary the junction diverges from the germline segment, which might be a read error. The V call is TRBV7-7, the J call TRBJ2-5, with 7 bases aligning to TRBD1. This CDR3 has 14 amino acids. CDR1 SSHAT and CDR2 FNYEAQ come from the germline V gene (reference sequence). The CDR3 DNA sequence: TGTGCTAGCAGCTTAGTAGGGGGCTATGAGACCCAGTACTTC. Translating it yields CASSLVGGYETQYF.